The 27 T cell receptor beta chains reported below all come from one sample, sequenced in a study of blood T cell repertoires in COVID-19 (dated by TCRdb to about 2020). The protocol used for the library was the immunoSEQ multiplex PCR assay. In TCRdb, the immuneACCESS table is reduced to in-frame sequences with V and J assigned. These tables do not hold every clone; where another copy was compared, an unresolved V gene accounts for under half, and the others remain unexplained. The sample has 210,000 or so clones on record, about four fifths of them singletons. The ten most abundant clones make up 1.8% of the sample. The sequenced material came from PBMCs or T cells enriched from blood (not recorded which). The receptor set was obtained from a man in his 60s who had recovered from COVID-19.

The chain has TRBV7-2 and TRBJ2-6, with a weak D call TRBD1 (5 bases). V was shortened by 5 bases and J by 0 bases, with 14 bases between the two germline ends. The CDR3 spans 17 residues. Germline-derived CDR1 and CDR2 are SGHTA and FQGNSA. CDR3 nucleotide sequence: TGTGCCAGCAGCCGTGGACATCAGCACTCTGGGGCCAACGTCCTGACTTTC. It specifies CASSRGHQHSGANVLTF.

The chain has TRBV25-1 and TRBJ1-2; a possible D gene is TRBD1 (6 bases). Between the trimmed V and J ends, which lost 2 bases and 2 bases, there was a span of 6 bases. Per the germline V gene, CDR1 is MGHDK and CDR2 is SYGVNS. CDR3 length: 13 residues. The CDR3 DNA is TGTGCCAGCAGTGAACAGGGGAACTATGGCTACACCTTC. Protein sequence: CASSEQGNYGYTF.

The chain uses TRBV6-5 and TRBJ1-3; TRBD1 aligns across 8 bases. CDR3 length equals 13 residues. CDR1 is MNHEY, CDR2 SVGAGI, per germline. V lost 9 bases to trimming and J lost 3 bases; unmatched junction nucleotides: 4. CDR3 in amino acids: CASTDRGGNTIYF. The CDR3, as DNA: TGTGCCAGTACCGACAGGGGTGGAAACACCATATATTTT.

The V call is TRBV3-1 (or the pseudogene TRBV3-2), the J call TRBJ2-7; tentative D call: TRBD1 (7 bases). Deletions cut 3 bases from V and 4 bases from J, with 13 bases between. The CDR3 consists of 14 residues. Germline values: CDR1 LGHDT, CDR2 YNNKEL (reference sequence). The CDR3 DNA reads as TGTGCCAGCAGCCAGCGGGGACAGACTTACGAGCAGTACTTC. Its protein is CASSQRGQTYEQYF.

The rearrangement joins TRBV10-3 to TRBJ2-3; 9 nucleotides match TRBD1. The CDR3 is made up of 14 amino acids. The V segment lost 3 bases and the J segment 3 bases; nucleotides outside the gene matches: 1. Germline V gives CDR1 ENHRY, CDR2 SYGVKD. CDR3 in amino acids: CAISDGTGTDTQYF. The CDR3 region has the DNA TGTGCCATCAGTGACGGGACAGGGACAGATACGCAGTATTTT.

The CDR3: CASSPRDSSGNTIYF. The DNA for the CDR3 is TGTGCCAGCAGCCCCCGGGACAGTTCTGGAAACACCATATATTTT. The chain employs TRBV7-6 and TRBJ1-3, with TRBD1 identical over 7 bases. Germline CDR1 reads SGHVS; CDR2 reads FNYEAQ. The CDR3 sequence is 15 residues long. With 5 bases clipped from V and 1 base from J, the junction kept 5 bases outside the gene matches.

This clone has a handful of counts. The V and J genes are TRBV11-2 and TRBJ1-1; 7 nucleotides line up with TRBD1. The CDR3 consists of 18 residues. Germline V gives CDR1 SGHAT, CDR2 FQNNGV. After removal of 1 base from V and 0 bases from J, the junction contained 11 bases not matched to a gene. CDR3 nucleotide sequence: TGTGCCAGCAGCTTAGGGCTGGGGGGACAGCGCATGAACACTGAAGCTTTCTTT. Protein sequence: CASSLGLGGQRMNTEAFF. Combining the CDR3 with reference TRBV11-2 and TRBJ1-1 gives the whole variable domain EAGVAQSPRYKIIEKRQSVAFWCNPISGHATLYWYQQILGQGPKLLIQFQNNGVVDDSQLPKDRFSAERLKGVDSTLKIQPAKLEDSAVYLCASSLGLGGQRMNTEAFFGQGTRLTVV.

This chain links TRBV29-1 with TRBJ1-4; 7 positions agree with TRBD1. This CDR3 comprises 13 residues. V was clipped by 5 bases and J by 8 bases; unmatched bases: 8. Germline V gene lookup returns CDR1 SQVTM and CDR2 ANQGSEA. As DNA, the CDR3 is TGCAGCGTTCGCCGGGACAGCGGAGAAAAACTGTTTTTT. Encoded protein: CSVRRDSGEKLFF. The full variable domain, with the rest looked up from reference TRBV29-1 and TRBJ1-4, is SAVISQKPSRDICQRGTSLTIQCQVDSQVTMMFWYRQQPGQSLTLIATANQGSEATYESGFVIDKFPISRPNLTFSTLTVSNMSPEDSSIYLCSVRRDSGEKLFFGSGTQLSVL.

This clone showed up many times. The CDR3: CASSLVADRVRNEQFF. In DNA, the CDR3 is TGTGCCAGCAGCTTGGTAGCGGACAGGGTGCGTAATGAGCAGTTCTTC. The chain couples TRBV5-6 to TRBJ2-1; TRBD1 aligns across 8 bases. J was trimmed by 7 bases and V by 0 bases; bases with no gene match: 9. The CDR3 runs 16 residues. Germline lookup yields CDR1 SGHDT and CDR2 YYEEEE.

A single count supports this clone. The chain has TRBV7-9 and TRBJ2-5; D possibly corresponds to TRBD2 (6 bases). CDR1 and CDR2 from the germline V gene are SEHNR and FQNEAQ (reference sequence). V was clipped by 4 bases and J by 1 base, with 16 bases between them. This CDR3 is built from 16 residues. CDR3 DNA: TGTGCCAGCAGCTATAGGACGGACTACCTCCAAGAGACCCAGTACTTC. Amino acids: CASSYRTDYLQETQYF.

The V gene is TRBV27, the J gene TRBJ1-2, with 10 bases fitting TRBD1. The V gene's germline CDR1 is MNHEY and CDR2 SMNVEV (reference sequence). J lost 5 bases, V lost 7 bases, and 7 bases had no gene match. The CDR3 sequence is 14 residues long. Here the CDR3 DNA reads TGTGCCAGCACCCGGACAGGGGGTGGGTATGGCTACACCTTC. Its protein product is CASTRTGGGYGYTF.

This sequence joins TRBV12-3 or TRBV12-4 and TRBJ2-1; perhaps TRBD2 as D (7 bases). The V end lost 6 bases, the J end lost 11 bases, and 17 bases lay between the germline ends. The CDR3 length is 13 residues. CDR3 coding DNA: TGTGCCAGCAGCCCTAACAGGGAGGGGCAGCAGTTCTTC. Its protein product is CASSPNREGQQFF.

V and J are TRBV2 and TRBJ2-2; D is uncertain. CDR1 and CDR2 (germline): SNHLY, FYNNEI. V was trimmed by 5 bases and J by 2 bases, leaving 15 bases between them. There are 16 residues in the CDR3. Written as DNA, the CDR3 is TGTGCCAGCAGTCCGAGACTGGTTTCAAACACCGGGGAGCTGTTTTTT. Translating gives CASSPRLVSNTGELFF.

A single count supports this clone. The V and J genes are TRBV12-3 or TRBV12-4 and TRBJ2-5, with 7 bases fitting TRBD1. CDR3 length: 13 residues. V shed 2 bases and J 4 bases; nucleotides not matched to a gene: 1. The CDR3 sequence: CASSLTGVETQYF. The CDR3 DNA is TGTGCCAGCAGTTTAACAGGGGTAGAGACCCAGTACTTC.

The chain couples TRBV11-3 to TRBJ2-2; perhaps TRBD2 as D (5 bases). Germline assignment: CDR1 SGHNT and CDR2 YENEEA. V lost 1 base to trimming and J lost 1 base, with 7 bases between them. This CDR3 region has 15 residues. The CDR3 DNA follows: TGTGCCAGCAGCTTAGCGGGGTTGAACACCGGGGAGCTGTTTTTT. Translating gives CASSLAGLNTGELFF.

This clone occurred once. The rearrangement links TRBV6-5 to TRBJ1-5; TRBD1 agrees at 12 bases. This CDR3 spans 15 amino acids. Germline CDR1 is MNHEY and CDR2 is SVGAGI. V dropped 6 bases and J dropped 7; count of bases not matched to a gene: 7. CDR3 sequence reads: CASSTGTGGRQPQHF. The CDR3 region has the DNA TGTGCCAGCAGCACCGGGACAGGGGGCCGGCAGCCCCAGCATTTT.

The chain combines TRBV6-5 with TRBJ1-3, with D perhaps matching TRBD1 (5 bases). Germline CDR1 and CDR2: MNHEY and SVGAGI. The length of the CDR3 is 13 residues. Trimming removed 8 bases from V and 2 bases from J, with 10 bases in between. The CDR3 loop reads CASRSGTGNTIYF. The CDR3 region has the DNA TGTGCCAGCCGATCAGGGACTGGAAACACCATATATTTT.

V is TRBV7-9 and J is TRBJ2-6; 10 nucleotides align to TRBD1. Per germline, CDR1 SEHNR and CDR2 FQNEAQ (reference sequence). There are 18 residues in the CDR3. Trimming removed 4 bases from V and 3 bases from J; junction bases left unmatched: 9. CDR3 protein: CASSSGTGVSDGANVLTF. Written as DNA, the CDR3 is TGTGCCAGCAGCTCAGGGACAGGGGTCTCCGATGGGGCCAACGTCCTGACTTTC.

The V and J genes are TRBV6-1 and TRBJ1-5, with D perhaps TRBD1 (6 bases). This CDR3 region has 16 residues. Germline assignment: CDR1 MNHNS and CDR2 SASEGT. V was shortened by 4 bases and J by 0 bases, with 13 bases between the two germline ends. As DNA, the CDR3 is TGTGCCAGCAGTGCCGGGACACTATATAGCAATCAGCCCCAGCATTTT. Translation gives CASSAGTLYSNQPQHF.

The V and J genes are TRBV10-3 and TRBJ1-1; D gene unclear. V was cut by 0 bases and J by 1 base, with 12 bases left in between. The germline V gene has CDR1 ENHRY and CDR2 SYGVKD. The CDR3 length is 16 residues. The CDR3 nucleotides are TGTGCCATCAGTGAGTCGACGGGGAACAGGAACACTGAAGCTTTCTTT. It specifies CAISESTGNRNTEAFF.

The V and J genes are TRBV5-1 and TRBJ1-1; 7 bases agree with TRBD1. This CDR3 comprises 15 residues. The junction had 7 bases not matched to a gene; V was cut back by 4 bases and J by 1 base. Germline V gene sequence: CDR1 SGHRS, CDR2 YFSETQ. The CDR3 sequence is CASSPTGMGNTEAFF. The CDR3 DNA reads TGCGCCAGCAGCCCGACAGGGATGGGGAACACTGAAGCTTTCTTT. The full variable domain, with the rest looked up from reference TRBV5-1 and TRBJ1-1, is KAGVTQTPRYLIKTRGQQVTLSCSPISGHRSVSWYQQTPGQGLQFLFEYFSETQRNKGNFPGRFSGRQFSNSRSEMNVSTLELGDSALYLCASSPTGMGNTEAFFGQGTRLTVV.

V and J are TRBV19 and TRBJ1-6; D possibly corresponds to TRBD1 (6 bases). Per the germline V gene, CDR1 is LNHDA and CDR2 is SQIVND (reference sequence). This CDR3 comprises 15 residues. The germline V and J ends were trimmed by 6 bases and 6 bases, with 15 bases remaining between them. CDR3 DNA: TGTGCCAGTAGAGGACAGCGATTTCCTAATTCACCCCTCCACTTT. Its translation: CASRGQRFPNSPLHF.

The V and J genes are TRBV10-3 and TRBJ2-1, with 9 bases identical to TRBD1. CDR1 ENHRY and CDR2 SYGVKD come from the germline V gene. After removal of 2 bases from V and 14 bases from J, the junction contained 7 bases not matched to a gene. The CDR3 loop spans 13 amino acids. The CDR3 nucleotides are TGTGCCATCAGTGAGGGGACAGGGAAGGAGAAGTTCTTC. Protein sequence: CAISEGTGKEKFF.

Only one count was recorded for this clone. The V call is TRBV18, the J call TRBJ1-3; 12 bases are a match to TRBD1. Trimming at V came to 4 bases and at J to 5 bases, leaving 9 bases not matched to a gene. The germline gives CDR1 KGHSH, CDR2 LQKENI. The CDR3 runs to 17 residues. The CDR3 protein is CASSLIPGQGARNTIYF. The CDR3 nucleotides are TGTGCCAGCTCACTCATTCCGGGACAGGGGGCTCGAAACACCATATATTTT.

This clone was seen only once. The chain links TRBV4-1 to TRBJ2-7; 7 nucleotides agree with TRBD1. This CDR3 is 16 amino acids long. J gave up 7 bases and V 0 bases, and 12 bases lay outside the gene matches. Per germline, CDR1 MGHRA and CDR2 YSYEKL. CDR3 DNA sequence: TGCGCCAGCAGCCAAGATCGGAACAGGGGATCGTGGGAGCAGTACTTC. The encoded protein is CASSQDRNRGSWEQYF.

The chain employs TRBV4-3 and TRBJ1-1; TRBD1 is a possible D gene (6 bases). The CDR3 is 14 amino acids. V lost 0 bases and J lost 5, with 10 bases in between. The germline V gene has CDR1 LGHNA and CDR2 YSLEER. The CDR3 is CASSQDGQSTEAFF. The CDR3 bases are TGCGCCAGCAGCCAAGACGGACAGTCTACTGAAGCTTTCTTT.

The rearrangement links TRBV20-1 to TRBJ2-3; 8 bases agree with TRBD2. This CDR3 has 14 residues. The trim removed 3 bases at V and 2 bases at J, leaving 4 bases unmatched. Germline loops: CDR1 DFQATT, CDR2 SNEGSKA (reference sequence). The CDR3: CSASRGGTTDTQYF. As DNA, the CDR3 is TGCAGTGCTAGTCGCGGGGGGACCACAGATACGCAGTATTTT.